What follows are 24 T cell receptor beta chains derived from one specimen sequenced in a study of blood T cell repertoires in COVID-19. The assay was immunoSEQ multiplex PCR, and TCRdb's table has in-frame clones only and misses some. The sample has some 330,000 clones; roughly nine tenths are singletons. The specimen sequenced was peripheral blood. The receptors stem from a woman between 25 and 40 years old with COVID-19, enrolled during active disease.

The chain carries TRBV18 and TRBJ2-7, with D maybe TRBD1 (6 bases). V lost 4 bases, J lost 4 bases, and 11 bases lay in between. There are 13 residues in the CDR3. Germline V gene data show CDR1 as KGHSH and CDR2 as LQKENI. CDR3 protein: CASSRAGDYEQYV. CDR3 bases: TGTGCCAGCTCACGGGCAGGGGATTACGAGCAGTACGTC.

J is TRBJ2-5 and V is TRBV28; a weak D match, TRBD2 (7 bases). The germline gives CDR1 MDHEN, CDR2 SYDVKM. Trimming removed 7 bases from V and 3 bases from J, with 21 bases in between. This CDR3 has 16 amino acids. The CDR3 loop is CASTSFAGGPKETQYF. Here the CDR3 DNA reads TGTGCCAGCACATCCTTCGCCGGGGGGCCAAAAGAGACCCAGTACTTC.

This clone has just one count. The rearrangement uses TRBV19 and TRBJ1-5; D ambiguous. The germline gives CDR1 LNHDA, CDR2 SQIVND (reference sequence). The CDR3 extends over 14 amino acids. Between the trimmed V and J ends, which lost 7 bases and 4 bases, there was a span of 14 bases. The CDR3 here is CASKNRETNQPQHF. CDR3 in DNA: TGTGCCAGTAAGAACCGGGAGACTAATCAGCCCCAGCATTTT.

The V call is TRBV18, the J call TRBJ1-2, with 7 bases fitting TRBD1. The V gene's germline CDR1 is KGHSH and CDR2 LQKENI. Germline trimming cut 1 base from V and 8 bases from J; bases unmatched to any gene: 10. CDR3 length equals 15 residues. CDR3: CASSPRQGPSEGYTF. In DNA form, the CDR3 reads TGTGCCAGCTCACCACGACAGGGACCGTCCGAGGGCTACACCTTC.

This clone was seen once. The chain couples TRBV5-1 to TRBJ2-3, with unresolved D. The V end was cut by 4 bases, the J end by 0 bases, with 12 bases between. Germline CDR1 is SGHRS and CDR2 is YFSETQ. CDR3 length: 15 amino acids. CDR3 nucleotides: TGCGCCAGCAGCAAGACTGTAACTAGCACAGATACGCAGTATTTT. This translates into CASSKTVTSTDTQYF.

The chain carries TRBV11-3 and TRBJ2-1, with D perhaps matching TRBD2 (5 bases). The CDR3 has 14 amino acids. Trimming removed 6 bases from V and 5 bases from J, with 14 bases in between. CDR1 is SGHNT and CDR2 is YENEEA in the germline V gene. CDR3 sequence reads: CASSSGVRDNEQFF. For the CDR3, the DNA is TGTGCCAGCAGTTCCGGGGTGAGGGACAATGAGCAGTTCTTC.

The V call is TRBV7-2, the J call TRBJ1-1; 8 bases agree with TRBD1. The CDR3 covers 14 residues. Trimming took 3 bases from V and 4 from J; bases not matched to a gene: 4. In germline, CDR1 is SGHTA, CDR2 FQGNSA. DNA for the CDR3: TGTGCCAGCAGCTTTTTAACAGGGGGCACTGAAGCTTTCTTT. It codes for CASSFLTGGTEAFF.

The genes are TRBV2 and TRBJ1-2, with 8 bases identical to TRBD1. CDR1 and CDR2 (germline): SNHLY, FYNNEI. CDR3 length: 12 residues. V lost 1 base to trimming and J lost 10 bases; unmatched junction nucleotides: 2. CDR3 residues: CASSEETGDYTF. The DNA of the CDR3 is TGTGCCAGCAGTGAAGAGACAGGGGACTACACCTTC.

The chain recombines TRBV9 with TRBJ1-5, with D perhaps matching TRBD1 (6 bases). Trimming left V 3 bases short and J 6 bases short, with 10 bases between. The CDR3 extends over 13 amino acids. The germline CDR1 and CDR2 sequences are SGDLS and YYNGEE. The chain's CDR3 is CASSDSGAQPQHF. The CDR3 bases are TGTGCCAGCAGCGACTCAGGGGCTCAGCCCCAGCATTTT.

The chain combines TRBV7-8 with TRBJ1-4, with a weak D call TRBD1 (6 bases). The germline V gene encodes CDR1 SGHVS and CDR2 FQNEAQ. This CDR3 region has 18 residues. Trimming took off 4 bases at V and 4 bases at J, with 22 bases between the two ends. For the CDR3, the DNA is TGTGCCAGCAGCTCCTTTAGACAGGCGGAAATAGTTAATGAAAAACTGTTTTTT. Amino acid sequence: CASSSFRQAEIVNEKLFF.

The gene calls are TRBV9 and TRBJ2-3, with 7 nucleotides matching TRBD1. Looked up from germline, CDR1 is SGDLS and CDR2 is YYNGEE. The V segment lost 7 bases and the J segment 6 bases; nucleotides outside the gene matches: 5. This CDR3 has 12 residues. This chain's CDR3 is CASGQGEDTQYF. CDR3 sequence (DNA): TGTGCCAGCGGGCAGGGGGAGGATACGCAGTATTTT.

The chain links TRBV18 to TRBJ2-2; 7 bases map to TRBD1. Trimming at V came to 0 bases and at J to 4 bases, leaving 8 bases not matched to a gene. Germline V gene lookup returns CDR1 KGHSH and CDR2 LQKENI. The CDR3 runs 17 residues. CDR3 residues: CASSPPGDSRPTGELFF. DNA for the CDR3: TGTGCCAGCTCACCACCGGGGGACAGCCGGCCCACCGGGGAGCTGTTTTTT.

V and J are TRBV4-1 and TRBJ1-2, with 7 nucleotides matching TRBD1. V lost 4 bases, J lost 3 bases, and 5 bases stayed unmatched. Germline CDR1 and CDR2: MGHRA and YSYEKL. The CDR3 is 14 amino acids. Written as DNA, the CDR3 is TGCGCCAGCAGCCTGCGGGACAGAGACTATGGCTACACCTTC. Its protein is CASSLRDRDYGYTF.

This sequence joins TRBV7-9 and TRBJ2-5; possibly TRBD1 for D (5 bases). This CDR3 region has 13 residues. Trimming took off 3 bases at V and 4 bases at J, with 9 bases between the two ends. Germline V lookup: CDR1 SEHNR, CDR2 FQNEAQ (reference sequence). The CDR3 spells CASSFQGGETQYF. CDR3 bases: TGTGCCAGCAGCTTCCAGGGTGGAGAGACCCAGTACTTC.

This clone was detected once. This chain joins TRBV28 and TRBJ2-7, with D perhaps TRBD2 (6 bases). The V end was cut by 2 bases, the J end by 0 bases, with 14 bases between. Germline CDR1 reads MDHEN; CDR2 reads SYDVKM. The CDR3 covers 16 residues. CDR3 DNA sequence: TGTGCCAGCAGTTTAGGGGGGTACGGTAGCTCCTACGAGCAGTACGTC. Amino acid sequence: CASSLGGYGSSYEQYV.

The chain is built from TRBV28 and TRBJ2-5, with D tentatively TRBD2 (6 bases). Deletions cut 5 bases from V and 4 bases from J, with 11 bases between. In germline, CDR1 is MDHEN, CDR2 SYDVKM. The CDR3 has 13 residues. CDR3 protein: CASSPGTGETQYF. The CDR3 DNA reads TGTGCCAGCAGTCCTGGGACTGGAGAGACCCAGTACTTC.

This clone occurred once. V and J are TRBV5-1 and TRBJ1-2; the match to TRBD1 covers 8 bases. The trim removed 0 bases at V and 2 bases at J, leaving 12 bases unmatched. The CDR3 runs 18 residues. The germline V gene has CDR1 SGHRS and CDR2 YFSETQ. CDR3 bases: TGCGCCAGCAGCTTGGCCCCGCCGCCCGGACAGGGCAACTATGGCTACACCTTC. It specifies CASSLAPPPGQGNYGYTF.

J is TRBJ2-3 and V is TRBV7-9; TRBD2 is a possible D gene (5 bases). V lost 5 bases to trimming and J lost 3 bases, with 18 bases between them. Germline V lookup: CDR1 SEHNR, CDR2 FQNEAQ (reference sequence). This CDR3 contains 16 residues. The CDR3 sequence is CASSPTARSGTDTQYF. The CDR3, as DNA: TGTGCCAGCAGCCCCACGGCAAGGAGCGGAACAGATACGCAGTATTTT.

The rearrangement uses TRBV3-1 (or the pseudogene TRBV3-2) and TRBJ2-3; possibly TRBD2 for D (5 bases). Germline CDR1 is LGHDT and CDR2 is YNNKEL (reference sequence). This CDR3 is built from 17 residues. Trimming removed 4 bases from V and 0 bases from J, with 17 bases in between. The CDR3 bases are TGTGCCAGCAGCCGACTCTCAGGACTGCAAAGCACAGATACGCAGTATTTT. Protein: CASSRLSGLQSTDTQYF.

The chain combines TRBV19 with TRBJ1-6; D is perhaps TRBD1 (6 bases). V was pared by 6 bases and J by 9 bases, with 15 bases between. The CDR3 totals 14 residues. Germline lookup yields CDR1 LNHDA and CDR2 SQIVND (reference sequence). CDR3 sequence reads: CASRSTGTSSPLHF. The DNA for the CDR3 is TGTGCCAGTAGGAGCACAGGGACCTCTTCACCCCTCCACTTT.

This chain joins TRBV19 and TRBJ2-3; TRBD2 agrees at 11 bases. This CDR3 is built from 15 residues. Trimming took 6 bases from V and 5 from J; bases not matched to a gene: 7. Germline lookup yields CDR1 LNHDA and CDR2 SQIVND (reference sequence). The CDR3 spells CASSKTSGVGDTQYF. DNA of the CDR3: TGTGCCAGTAGCAAGACTAGCGGGGTAGGAGATACGCAGTATTTT.

The J gene is TRBJ1-2, the V gene TRBV5-7, with D maybe TRBD1 (5 bases). TRBV5-7 has ORF status, its function being uncertain. Trimming left V 4 bases short and J 6 bases short, with 19 bases between. The CDR3 has 15 residues. This CDR3 is CASSGTGPHGDGYTF. The CDR3 DNA reads TGTGCCAGCAGCGGAACAGGACCCCATGGGGATGGCTACACCTTC.

This sequence joins TRBV7-2 and TRBJ2-3, with 7 bases identical to TRBD1. CDR3 length: 13 amino acids. V was clipped by 5 bases and J by 4 bases; unmatched bases: 3. Germline CDR1 and CDR2: SGHTA and FQGNSA. This chain's CDR3 is CASSRQGADTQYF. CDR3 sequence (DNA): TGTGCCAGCAGCAGACAGGGCGCAGATACGCAGTATTTT.

This clone was recorded once. The chain uses TRBV4-2 and TRBJ1-1; D is undetermined. The CDR3 contains 16 residues. V gave up 0 bases and J gave up 0 bases, with 11 bases separating them. Per germline, CDR1 LGHNA and CDR2 YNFKEQ. The CDR3: CASSQDPAGMNTEAFF. The CDR3 coding sequence is TGTGCCAGCAGCCAAGATCCGGCAGGTATGAACACTGAAGCTTTCTTT.